A selection of T cell receptor beta chains follows, all from one sample in a study of vaccination and CD4 T cells after COVID-19. These receptors' antigens are unknown. One entry per CDR3 protein, called by TCRdb with MiXCR from the PCR reads. Among roughly 10,000 distinct CDR3 sequences, around 30% were seen once, and the ten largest hold about an eighth. The sample taken for sequencing was CD4+ T cells from blood, cultured in vitro. The origin of the receptors is a human donor in good health. Each CDR3 is given with its conserved first and last residue. Fields, in order: V gene, J gene, clone size, CDR3 protein. Only some rows state a clone size, as once, few, many or a class for expanded clones.

TRBV5-1,TRBJ1-1,-,CASSLDGRTNTEAFF
TRBV29-1,TRBJ1-2,few,CSVATGVGNYGYTF
TRBV7-2,TRBJ1-5,few,CASSLGLGVDNQPQHF
TRBV19,TRBJ1-1,few,CASRNGARQGNTEAFF
TRBV27,TRBJ2-1,few,CASSLGKWYNEQFF
TRBV20-1,TRBJ2-3,-,CSAPGQGRTDTQYF
TRBV6-1,TRBJ2-7,medium-sized,CASSNRHQSSYEQYF
TRBV21-1,TRBJ2-3,few,CASSKRGQLPHTDTQYF
TRBV23-1,TRBJ2-7,few,CASSQRTGIGTYEQYF
TRBV12-3/TRBV12-4,TRBJ2-1,-,CASSSQGISNEQFF
TRBV19,TRBJ2-7,-,CASSIAVGYEQYF
TRBV7-5,TRBJ1-1,-,CISVPEFQTVPEAFF
TRBV7-2,TRBJ2-2,few,CASSLFTSVSGELFF
TRBV7-8,TRBJ1-1,-,CASSLGTGDTEAFF
TRBV29-1,TRBJ1-2,-,CSALTGDGYTF
TRBV6-2/TRBV6-3,TRBJ2-2,-,CASSYRVVDHTGELFF
TRBV5-1,TRBJ2-7,few,CASSLRREGRDEQYF
TRBV28,TRBJ1-2,-,CASSSLNWGYTF
TRBV11-2,TRBJ2-7,-,CASSFGAGGLYEQYF
TRBV21-1,TRBJ1-2,-,CASSPAQTGGQYGYTF
TRBV7-2,TRBJ2-1,-,CASSFDRENEQFF
TRBV19,TRBJ1-1,-,CASSIGRGFDTEAFF
TRBV20-1,TRBJ2-7,few,CSAPQTQGVEQYF
TRBV11-2,TRBJ2-7,-,CASSFLAGGYEQYF
TRBV7-9,TRBJ2-2,few,CASSPPDRDFTGELFF
TRBV5-6,TRBJ1-1,-,CASSFMSRDGTEAFF
TRBV27,TRBJ1-2,-,CASSTGTASLRNGYTF
TRBV5-5,TRBJ2-2,-,CASSLYGGPNTGELFF
TRBV20-1,TRBJ2-3,-,CSASGAGAVTDTQYF
TRBV11-2,TRBJ2-1,-,CANSLDLGSGPAYNEQFF
TRBV11-2,TRBJ2-3,-,CASSLDELAGADTQYF
TRBV19,TRBJ1-5,once,CASSEKQGNQPQHF
TRBV11-2,TRBJ2-3,-,CASSYWSDTQYF
TRBV24-1,TRBJ2-5,-,CATSDLFAQETQYF
TRBV6-5,TRBJ2-7,-,CASSSQGPSSYEQYF
TRBV30,TRBJ2-7,few,CASSGRVYEQYF
TRBV5-5,TRBJ1-2,-,CASSLDRGLGGYTF
TRBV12-3/TRBV12-4,TRBJ2-5,-,CASSLLVGGTQYF
TRBV6-2/TRBV6-3,TRBJ2-7,-,CASNRGGLTYEQYF
TRBV15,TRBJ2-6,-,CATSREGTGANVLTF
TRBV2,TRBJ2-7,few,CASREETGTRYYEQYF
TRBV6-2/TRBV6-3,TRBJ2-4,-,CASSTPDRLAKNIQYF
TRBV20-1,TRBJ2-1,few,CSALGGAEQFF
TRBV4-2,TRBJ2-7,-,CASSQATARALGGYEQYF
TRBV30,TRBJ1-5,few,CAWGADSNQPQHF
TRBV6-1,TRBJ1-1,-,CASERKGTYTEAFF
TRBV6-1,TRBJ2-4,-,CASSEDGEGAKNIQYF
TRBV27,TRBJ2-7,-,CASSSLRTGGSYEQYF
TRBV7-3,TRBJ1-1,large,CASSLDVNTEAFF
TRBV5-4,TRBJ1-1,few,CASSLTSGGWNTEAFF
TRBV20-1,TRBJ1-2,few,CSAGQASTPGYTF
TRBV30,TRBJ1-1,once,CACMPGQGTEAFF
TRBV6-1,TRBJ2-7,few,CASSRQGTRWEQYF
TRBV7-9,TRBJ1-1,-,CASSSGEFAEAFF
TRBV14,TRBJ2-7,-,CASSQARNEQYF
TRBV28,TRBJ1-1,medium-sized,CASSQTGWLNTEAFF
TRBV28,TRBJ1-1,-,CASSFGGNGAFF
TRBV4-3,TRBJ2-3,-,CASSQRGTDTQYF
TRBV20-1,TRBJ2-7,few,CGGRDSSYEQYF
TRBV20-1,TRBJ2-7,few,CSATKGGALSYEQYF